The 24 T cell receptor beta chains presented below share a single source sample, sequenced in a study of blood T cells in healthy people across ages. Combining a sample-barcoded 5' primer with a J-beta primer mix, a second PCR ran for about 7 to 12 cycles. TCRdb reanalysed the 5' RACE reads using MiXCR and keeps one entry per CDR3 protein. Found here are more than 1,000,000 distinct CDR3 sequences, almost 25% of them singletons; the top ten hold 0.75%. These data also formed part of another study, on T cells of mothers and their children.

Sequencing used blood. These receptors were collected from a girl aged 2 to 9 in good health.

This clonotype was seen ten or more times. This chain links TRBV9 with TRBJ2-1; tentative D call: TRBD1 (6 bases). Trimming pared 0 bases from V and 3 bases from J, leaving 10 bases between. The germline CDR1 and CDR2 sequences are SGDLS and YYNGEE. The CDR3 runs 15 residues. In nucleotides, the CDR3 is TGTGCCAGCAGCGTAGGTCCAGGGGTCTACAATGAGCAGTTCTTC. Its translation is CASSVGPGVYNEQFF.

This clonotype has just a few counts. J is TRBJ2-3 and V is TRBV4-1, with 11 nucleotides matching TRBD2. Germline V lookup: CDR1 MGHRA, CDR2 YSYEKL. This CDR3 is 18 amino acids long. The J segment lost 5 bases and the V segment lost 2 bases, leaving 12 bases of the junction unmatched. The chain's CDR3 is CASSQPRLTSGMRDTQYF. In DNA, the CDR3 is TGCGCCAGCAGCCAACCCCGCTTGACTAGCGGGATGAGAGATACGCAGTATTTT.

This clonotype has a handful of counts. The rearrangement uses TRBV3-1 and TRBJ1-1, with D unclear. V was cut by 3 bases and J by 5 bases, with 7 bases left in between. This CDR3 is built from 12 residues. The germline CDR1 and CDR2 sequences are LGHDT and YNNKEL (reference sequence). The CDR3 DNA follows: TGTGCCAGCAGCCATAAGGGTACTGAAGCTTTCTTT. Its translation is CASSHKGTEAFF.

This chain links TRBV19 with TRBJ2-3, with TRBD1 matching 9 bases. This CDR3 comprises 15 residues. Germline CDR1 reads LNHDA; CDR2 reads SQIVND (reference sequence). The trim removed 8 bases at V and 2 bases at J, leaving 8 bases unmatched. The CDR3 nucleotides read TGTGCCAGTGCTTCCGGGACAGGGTCCACAGATACGCAGTATTTT. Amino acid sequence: CASASGTGSTDTQYF.

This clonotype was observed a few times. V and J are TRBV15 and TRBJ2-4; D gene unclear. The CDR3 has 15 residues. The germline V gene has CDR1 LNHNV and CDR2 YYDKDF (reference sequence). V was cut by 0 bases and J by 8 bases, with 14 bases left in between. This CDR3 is CATSRDSTNRDIQYF. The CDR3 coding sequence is TGTGCCACCAGCAGAGATTCAACCAACCGGGACATTCAGTACTTC. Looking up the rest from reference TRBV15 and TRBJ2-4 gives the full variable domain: DAMVIQNPRYQVTQFGKPVTLSCSQTLNHNVMYWYQQKSSQAPKLLFHYYDKDFNNEADTPDNFQSRRPNTSFCFLDIRSPGLGDTAMYLCATSRDSTNRDIQYFGAGTRLSVL.

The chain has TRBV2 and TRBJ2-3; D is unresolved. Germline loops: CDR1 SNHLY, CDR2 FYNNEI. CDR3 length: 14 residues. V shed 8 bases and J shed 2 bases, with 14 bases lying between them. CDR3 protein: CASLPLGPTDTQYF. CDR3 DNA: TGTGCCAGCCTTCCTCTAGGACCCACAGATACGCAGTATTTT.

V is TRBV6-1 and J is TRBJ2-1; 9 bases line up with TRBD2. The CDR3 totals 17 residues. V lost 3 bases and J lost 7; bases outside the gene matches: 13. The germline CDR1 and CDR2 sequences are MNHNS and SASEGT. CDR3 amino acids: CASSDAPGLAGRNEQFF. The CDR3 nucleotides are TGTGCCAGCAGTGACGCCCCGGGGCTAGCGGGAAGGAATGAGCAGTTCTTC.

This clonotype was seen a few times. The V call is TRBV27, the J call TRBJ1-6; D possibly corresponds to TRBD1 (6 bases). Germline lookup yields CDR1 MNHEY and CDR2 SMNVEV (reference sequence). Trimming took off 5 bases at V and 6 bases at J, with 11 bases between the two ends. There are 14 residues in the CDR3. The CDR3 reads CASSPQGSNSPLHF. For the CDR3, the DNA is TGTGCCAGCAGTCCCCAGGGGAGTAATTCACCCCTCCACTTT.

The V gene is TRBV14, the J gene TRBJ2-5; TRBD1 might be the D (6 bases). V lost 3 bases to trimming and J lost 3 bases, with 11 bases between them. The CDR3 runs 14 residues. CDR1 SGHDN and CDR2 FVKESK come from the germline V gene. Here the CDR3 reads CASSQGRTEETQYF. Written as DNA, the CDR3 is TGTGCCAGCAGCCAGGGTCGGACAGAAGAGACCCAGTACTTC. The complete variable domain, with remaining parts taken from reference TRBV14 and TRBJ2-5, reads EAGVTQFPSHSVIEKGQTVTLRCDPISGHDNLYWYRRVMGKEIKFLLHFVKESKQDESGMPNNRFLAERTGGTYSTLKVQPAELEDSGVYFCASSQGRTEETQYFGPGTRLLVL.

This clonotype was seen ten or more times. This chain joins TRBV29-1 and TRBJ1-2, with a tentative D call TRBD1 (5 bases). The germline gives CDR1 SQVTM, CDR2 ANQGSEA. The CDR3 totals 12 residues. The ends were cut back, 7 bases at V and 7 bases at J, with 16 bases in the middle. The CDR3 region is CSAKGEGVGYTF. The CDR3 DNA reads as TGCAGCGCCAAAGGGGAAGGAGTTGGCTACACCTTC.

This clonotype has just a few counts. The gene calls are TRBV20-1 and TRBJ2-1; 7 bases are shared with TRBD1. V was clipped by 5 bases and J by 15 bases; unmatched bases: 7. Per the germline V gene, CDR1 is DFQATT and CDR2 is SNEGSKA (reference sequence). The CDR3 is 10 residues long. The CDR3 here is CSAGSQGRFF. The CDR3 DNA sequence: TGCAGTGCTGGATCACAGGGGAGGTTCTTC.

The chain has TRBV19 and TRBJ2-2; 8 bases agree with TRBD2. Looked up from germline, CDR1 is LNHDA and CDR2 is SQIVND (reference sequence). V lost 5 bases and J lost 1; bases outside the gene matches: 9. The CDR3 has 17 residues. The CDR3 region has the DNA TGTGCCAGTAGTGTCCCTCTCCTAGCGGGGAACACCGGGGAGCTGTTTTTT. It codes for CASSVPLLAGNTGELFF.

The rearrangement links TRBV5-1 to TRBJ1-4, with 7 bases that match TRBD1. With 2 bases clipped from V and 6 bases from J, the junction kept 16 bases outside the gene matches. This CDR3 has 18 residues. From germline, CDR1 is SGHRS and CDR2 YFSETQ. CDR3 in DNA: TGCGCCAGCAGCTTAAGTAGACTCTCAGGGGGAGGATATGAAAAACTGTTTTTT. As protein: CASSLSRLSGGGYEKLFF.

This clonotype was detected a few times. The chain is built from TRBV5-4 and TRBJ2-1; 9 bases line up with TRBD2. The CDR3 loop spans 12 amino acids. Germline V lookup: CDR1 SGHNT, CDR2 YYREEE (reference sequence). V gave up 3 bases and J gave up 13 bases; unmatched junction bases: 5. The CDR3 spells CASSWGGTSQFF. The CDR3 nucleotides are TGTGCCAGCAGCTGGGGCGGGACTAGCCAGTTCTTC.

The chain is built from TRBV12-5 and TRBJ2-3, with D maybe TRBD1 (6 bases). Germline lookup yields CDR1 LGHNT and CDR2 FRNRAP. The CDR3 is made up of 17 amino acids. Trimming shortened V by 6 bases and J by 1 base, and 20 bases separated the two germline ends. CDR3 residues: CASGAFPGQIGTDTQYF. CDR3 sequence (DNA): TGTGCTAGTGGCGCCTTTCCGGGACAAATAGGCACAGATACGCAGTATTTT.

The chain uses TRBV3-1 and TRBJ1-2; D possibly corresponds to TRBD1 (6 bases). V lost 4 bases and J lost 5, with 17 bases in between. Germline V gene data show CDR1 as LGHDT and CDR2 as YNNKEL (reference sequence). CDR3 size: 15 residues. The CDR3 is CASSLVHETGYGYTF. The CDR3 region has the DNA TGTGCCAGCAGCCTCGTTCACGAAACAGGGTATGGCTACACCTTC.

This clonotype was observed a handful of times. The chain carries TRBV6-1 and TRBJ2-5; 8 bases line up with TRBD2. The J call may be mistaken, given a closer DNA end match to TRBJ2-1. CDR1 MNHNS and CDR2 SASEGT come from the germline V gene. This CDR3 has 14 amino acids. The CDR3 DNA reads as TGTGCCAGCAGCTCGGGGGGGGTCTACAATGAGCAGTTCTTC. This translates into CASSSGGVYNEQFF.

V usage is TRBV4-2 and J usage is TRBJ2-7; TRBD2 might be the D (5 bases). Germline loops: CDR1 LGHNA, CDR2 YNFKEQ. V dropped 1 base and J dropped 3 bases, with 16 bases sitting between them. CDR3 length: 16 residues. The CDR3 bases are TGTGCCAGCAGCCAAGGAGGGATTTCTAACTACTACGAGCAGTACTTC. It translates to CASSQGGISNYYEQYF.

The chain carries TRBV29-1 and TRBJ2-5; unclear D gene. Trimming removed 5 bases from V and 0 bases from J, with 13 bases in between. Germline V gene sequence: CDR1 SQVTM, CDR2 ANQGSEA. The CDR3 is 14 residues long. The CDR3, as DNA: TGCAGCGTTCCGGGTTTTTCCGACCAAGAGACCCAGTACTTC. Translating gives CSVPGFSDQETQYF.

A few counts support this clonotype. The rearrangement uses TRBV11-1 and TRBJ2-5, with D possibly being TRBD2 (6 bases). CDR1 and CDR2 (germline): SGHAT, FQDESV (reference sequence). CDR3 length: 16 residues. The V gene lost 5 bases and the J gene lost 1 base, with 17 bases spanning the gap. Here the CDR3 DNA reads TGTGCCAGCAGCCCCTCCGGGGGACCCCGCCAAGAGACCCAGTACTTC. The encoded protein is CASSPSGGPRQETQYF.

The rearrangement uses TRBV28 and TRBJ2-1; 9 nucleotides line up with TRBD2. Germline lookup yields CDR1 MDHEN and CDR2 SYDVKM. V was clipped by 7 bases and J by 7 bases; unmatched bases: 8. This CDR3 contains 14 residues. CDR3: CASTGGRAGNEQFF. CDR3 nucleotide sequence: TGTGCCAGCACAGGCGGGAGGGCCGGGAATGAGCAGTTCTTC.

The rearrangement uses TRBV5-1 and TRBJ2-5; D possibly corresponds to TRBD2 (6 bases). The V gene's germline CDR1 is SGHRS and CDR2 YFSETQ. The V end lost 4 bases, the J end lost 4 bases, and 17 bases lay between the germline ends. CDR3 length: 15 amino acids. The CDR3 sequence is CASSEASGSRETQYF. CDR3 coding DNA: TGCGCCAGCAGCGAGGCATCCGGGAGTCGAGAGACCCAGTACTTC.

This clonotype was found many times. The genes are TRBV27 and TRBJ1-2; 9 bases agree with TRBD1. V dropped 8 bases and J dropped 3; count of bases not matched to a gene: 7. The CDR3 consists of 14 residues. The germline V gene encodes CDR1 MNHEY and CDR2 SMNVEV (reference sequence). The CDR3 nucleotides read TGTGCCAGCGGGTGGACAGGGGCCGACTATGGCTACACCTTC. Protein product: CASGWTGADYGYTF.

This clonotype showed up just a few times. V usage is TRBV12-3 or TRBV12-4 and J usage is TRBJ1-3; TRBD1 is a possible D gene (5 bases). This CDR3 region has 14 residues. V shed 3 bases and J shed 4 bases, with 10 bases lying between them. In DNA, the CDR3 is TGTGCCAGCAGTTTCGACAGCCTAGGAAACACCATATATTTT. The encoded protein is CASSFDSLGNTIYF.